The 3 T cell receptor beta chains in this list originate from one sample, sequenced in a study of blood T cell repertoires in COVID-19. The table came from immunoSEQ multiplex PCR; TCRdb's copy has only in-frame clones and leaves some out. Of 90,000 or so clones in the sample, 75% to 90% are singletons; the top ten hold more than 5%. The material sequenced was peripheral blood. These receptors were taken from a man aged 55 to 70 with COVID-19, enrolled during active disease.

The CDR3 region has the DNA TGTGCCAGCAGCGTAGGGGGGACAGCTGGAAACACCATATATTTT. Translated, it gives CASSVGGTAGNTIYF. V usage is TRBV9 and J usage is TRBJ1-3, with 7 bases aligning to TRBD1. CDR1 is SGDLS, CDR2 YYNGEE, per germline. This CDR3 region has 15 residues. Unmatched junction bases numbered 2, after V lost 0 bases and J lost 2 bases. The full variable domain, rest sourced from reference TRBV9 and TRBJ1-3, is DSGVTQTPKHLITATGQRVTLRCSPRSGDLSVYWYQQSLDQGLQFLIQYYNGEERAKGNILERFSAQQFPDLHSELNLSSLELGDSALYFCASSVGGTAGNTIYFGEGSWLTVV.

V and J are TRBV3-1 (or the pseudogene TRBV3-2) and TRBJ2-7, with 8 bases identical to TRBD1. The V gene end was trimmed by 3 bases and the J gene end by 2 bases; junction bases not matched to a gene: 6. Germline V lookup: CDR1 LGHDT, CDR2 YNNKEL (reference sequence). This CDR3 region has 15 residues. CDR3 bases: TGTGCCAGCAGCCAGACCAGGGGGCAAACCTACGAGCAGTACTTC. It encodes CASSQTRGQTYEQYF.

This chain joins TRBV11-3 and TRBJ2-1; no reliable D call. This CDR3 is 12 amino acids long. Trimming took 3 bases from V and 8 from J, leaving 8 bases between them. Germline V gene lookup returns CDR1 SGHNT and CDR2 YENEEA. The DNA for the CDR3 is TGTGCCAGCAGCTTCGGTCCATATGAGCAGTTCTTC. This gives the protein CASSFGPYEQFF.